Below are 16 T cell receptor beta chains sequenced from a single sample in a study of early T cells in non-severe SARS-CoV-2 infection. TCRdb passed the 5' RACE reads through MiXCR, listing each CDR3 protein once. In the table there are around 49,000 distinct CDR3 sequences, 9.5% to 13% of which are singletons. Specimen: whole blood. All receptors derive from an adult who was a healthcare worker with PCR-confirmed SARS-CoV-2 infection or an uninfected control (not recorded which).

There are many counts of this clonotype. This chain joins TRBV20-1 and TRBJ2-1, with a tentative D call TRBD2 (7 bases). V lost 6 bases, J lost 6 bases, and 18 bases lay in between. CDR3 length: 14 amino acids. CDR1 and CDR2 (germline): DFQATT, SNEGSKA (reference sequence). The CDR3 DNA is TGCAGTGCCCGCTTGGGAGGGGGAAGCAATGAGCAGTTCTTC. This encodes CSARLGGGSNEQFF.

The rearrangement joins TRBV4-3 to TRBJ2-1; TRBD2 might be the D (5 bases). The V end was cut by 1 base, the J end by 0 bases, with 16 bases between. Germline lookup yields CDR1 LGHNA and CDR2 YSLEER. CDR3 size: 18 residues. This chain's CDR3 is CASSQVVFGEGSYNEQFF. In DNA form, the CDR3 reads TGCGCCAGCAGCCAAGTTGTGTTCGGTGAGGGCTCCTACAATGAGCAGTTCTTC.

The chain combines TRBV4-1 with TRBJ2-1, with TRBD2 identical over 10 bases. Germline trimming cut 2 bases from V and 9 bases from J; bases unmatched to any gene: 7. The germline gives CDR1 MGHRA, CDR2 YSYEKL. The CDR3 extends over 15 amino acids. The CDR3 DNA is TGCGCCAGCAGCCAACCACTAGCGGGAAGGTTTGAGCAGTTCTTC. This sequence encodes CASSQPLAGRFEQFF.

This chain connects TRBV6-2 or TRBV6-3 to TRBJ2-1; weak D call: TRBD1 (5 bases). This CDR3 has 15 amino acids. Per germline, CDR1 MNHEY and CDR2 SVGEGT. Trimming took off 1 base at V and 2 bases at J, with 9 bases between the two ends. This CDR3 is CASSYWAGTYNEQFF. For the CDR3, the DNA is TGTGCCAGCAGTTACTGGGCAGGGACCTACAATGAGCAGTTCTTC.

This clonotype has at least ten counts. The chain links TRBV6-2 or TRBV6-3 to TRBJ2-3, with 7 bases that match TRBD2. The CDR3 extends over 18 amino acids. Germline assignment: CDR1 MNHEY and CDR2 SVGEGT. The ends lost 0 bases at V and 1 base at J; junction bases unmatched: 10. CDR3 sequence: CASSYSRFRLAGTDTQYF. In DNA, the CDR3 is TGTGCCAGCAGTTACTCCCGATTTCGACTAGCAGGCACAGATACGCAGTATTTT.

This clonotype was counted at least ten times. This chain links TRBV10-3 with TRBJ2-1; D unresolved. Trimming left V 0 bases short and J 4 bases short, with 4 bases between. Germline CDR1 reads ENHRY; CDR2 reads SYGVKD. There are 13 residues in the CDR3. The DNA for the CDR3 is TGTGCCATCAGTGAGTCTACTTACAATGAGCAGTTCTTC. Encoded protein: CAISESTYNEQFF.

The genes are TRBV28 and TRBJ2-5, with 7 bases matching TRBD1. Unmatched junction bases numbered 8, after V lost 3 bases and J lost 1 base. Germline V gene data show CDR1 as MDHEN and CDR2 as SYDVKM. The CDR3 extends over 16 amino acids. CDR3 nucleotide sequence: TGTGCCAGCAGTTTGAGGGGGCGGACGTCCCAAGAGACCCAGTACTTC. Its protein is CASSLRGRTSQETQYF.

This chain uses TRBV28 with TRBJ1-6; D perhaps matches TRBD1 (6 bases). CDR1 is MDHEN and CDR2 is SYDVKM in the germline V gene. The CDR3 spans 15 residues. V gave up 7 bases and J gave up 8 bases, with 18 bases separating them. CDR3 bases: TGTGCCAGCAACCTAGGGGGGGGCTTATATTCACCCCTCCACTTT. Translating it yields CASNLGGGLYSPLHF.

This clonotype has more than one count but fewer than ten. The chain carries TRBV3-1 and TRBJ1-1; D remains unclear. Germline V CDR1 and CDR2: LGHDT, YNNKEL (reference sequence). The CDR3 covers 11 residues. V was clipped by 6 bases and J by 7 bases, with 9 bases between them. The CDR3 loop reads CASRGEGEAFF. Written as DNA, the CDR3 is TGTGCCAGCAGAGGAGAGGGTGAAGCTTTCTTT.

The J gene is TRBJ1-1, the V gene TRBV18, with D unresolved. Germline loops: CDR1 KGHSH, CDR2 LQKENI. The CDR3 sequence is 16 residues long. V lost 6 bases to trimming and J lost 2 bases, with 19 bases between them. CDR3: CASSLGMLGFNTEAFF. DNA of the CDR3: TGTGCCAGCTCTTTAGGTATGCTCGGCTTTAACACTGAAGCTTTCTTT.

This clonotype came up a few times. The rearrangement joins TRBV12-3 or TRBV12-4 to TRBJ1-6; TRBD1 agrees at 8 bases. CDR3 length equals 14 residues. Trimming removed 2 bases from V and 6 bases from J; junction bases left unmatched: 0. The CDR3 DNA reads TGTGCCAGCAGTTTAACAGGGGGTAATTCACCCCTCCACTTT. This gives the protein CASSLTGGNSPLHF.

This clonotype has more than one count but fewer than ten. The V gene is TRBV21-1, the J gene TRBJ2-5; the DNA was not compared with TRBD2, the D call given in the table. TRBV21-1 is designated a pseudogene. The length of the CDR3 is 11 residues. The CDR3 region has the DNA TGTGCCACTCCAGAGCGGGAGACCCAGTACTTC. Translation gives CATPERETQYF.

There are many counts of this clonotype. This sequence joins TRBV12-3 or TRBV12-4 and TRBJ2-1; D may be TRBD2 (6 bases). Trimming cost V 1 base and J 7 bases, with 17 bases left between them. The CDR3 covers 16 residues. The CDR3 DNA reads as TGTGCCAGCAGTTTAGGGGGCCGGGGACTCCGAAATGAGCAGTTCTTC. Translation gives CASSLGGRGLRNEQFF.

The chain has TRBV12-3 or TRBV12-4 and TRBJ2-5; the D gene is possibly TRBD2 (7 bases). Trimming shortened V by 3 bases and J by 3 bases, and 17 bases separated the two germline ends. The CDR3 runs to 16 residues. The CDR3 DNA reads as TGTGCCAGCAGTTTGTGGTTGGGAGGGGGGAAAGAGACCCAGTACTTC. Translation gives CASSLWLGGGKETQYF.

The chain carries TRBV6-2 or TRBV6-3 and TRBJ1-5; TRBD1 agrees at 10 bases. This CDR3 region has 16 residues. Per germline, CDR1 MNHEY and CDR2 SVGEGT. V lost 4 bases and J lost 3; bases outside the gene matches: 6. This CDR3 is CASSSGTGVANQPQHF. In DNA form, the CDR3 reads TGTGCCAGCAGTTCCGGGACAGGGGTCGCCAATCAGCCCCAGCATTTT.

Ten or more counts support this clonotype. CDR3 DNA sequence: TGCAGTGCTCACAGGGGGACTGAAGCTTTCTTT. This encodes CSAHRGTEAFF. The V call is TRBV20-1, the J call TRBJ1-1; 8 bases are a match to TRBD1. From germline, CDR1 is DFQATT and CDR2 SNEGSKA (reference sequence). This CDR3 comprises 11 residues. The J segment lost 5 bases and the V segment lost 5 bases, leaving 1 base of the junction unmatched.